The present T cell receptor (beta chain) was sequenced within a study of blood T cell repertoires in COVID-19. Study in general: Spain, Italy and the United States supplied samples that represented acute and convalescent COVID-19.

Original handling: Amplification with reference gene primers provided the estimates of nucleated cell counts. Clones were sequenced by immunoSEQ multiplex PCR, and TCRdb holds only the in-frame ones, with some missing. V, J and clone size are those of that table, while D and trimming were read from the DNA. The table has 95,000 to 150,000 clones, around 80% seen once; the top ten hold 16%. Germline V gene data show CDR1 as MNHEY and CDR2 as SVGEGT. Trimming left V 4 bases short and J 8 bases short, with 14 bases between. This CDR3 is 14 amino acids long. The receptor's source is a man in his sixties with active or convalescent COVID-19. Sequenced: peripheral blood. V gene TRBV6-2 or TRBV6-3 combines with J gene TRBJ2-2, with D possibly being TRBD1 (5 bases). The CDR3 DNA sequence: TGTGCCAGCAGTTTTTTGGGGCCCGGTGGGGAGCTGTTTTTT. Its translation: CASSFLGPGGELFF.